This T cell receptor (beta chain) was sequenced for a study of cytomegalovirus exposure and HLA in healthy donors. These donors, healthy bone marrow donors, were studied. At collection, donors were nominally healthy, but unrecorded immune exposures were probable. This clone is a singleton in its sample. Its antigen is undetermined. General study results and limits: A later analysis found that most CMV-associated TCR beta chains appeared HLA-restricted. Analyses of presence/absence relied on an assumption of roughly uniform sequencing depth across donors.

Primers included in the PCR were 60 Vbeta and 13 Jbeta primers. Generated by immunoSEQ multiplex PCR, the TCRdb table keeps only in-frame clones and is missing some. Of 40,000 to 50,000 clones in the sample, around three quarters are singletons; the top ten hold approximately 6%. The sample comprised PBMCs. The sequence derives from a young man in good health and CMV-seronegative.

DNA for the CDR3: TGCGCCAGCAGTTCTATTAGCGGGGGGTCCTCCTACGAGCAGTACTTC. The encoded protein is CASSSISGGSSYEQYF. The V gene is TRBV10-1, the J gene TRBJ2-7, with 10 bases that match TRBD2. The CDR3 has 16 residues. Germline V gene data show CDR1 as WNHNN and CDR2 as SYGVQD (reference sequence). J was trimmed by 0 bases and V by 5 bases; bases with no gene match: 7.